This paragraph reports one TCR beta chain. These data originate in a study of blood T cell repertoires in COVID-19. Study summary: Collection of acute and convalescent COVID-19 samples took place in the United States, Italy and Spain.

Clones were read by immunoSEQ multiplex PCR, and TCRdb kept only the in-frame ones, dropping some. The sample yields about 200,000 clones, around 80% seen once. The CDR3 consists of 13 residues. V was shortened by 4 bases and J by 10 bases, with 11 bases between the two germline ends. CDR1 and CDR2 from the germline V gene are MRHNA and SNTAGT. This receptor was obtained from a woman older than 75 with active or convalescent COVID-19. Sequenced sample: peripheral blood. The chain uses TRBV6-4 and TRBJ1-6; no clear D gene. In DNA form, the CDR3 reads TGTGCCAGCAGTGTACAGATAGGCTCACCCCTCCACTTT. This codes for CASSVQIGSPLHF.